The 4 T cell receptor beta chains in this list originate from one sample, sequenced in a study of blood T cell repertoires in COVID-19. Sequenced by immunoSEQ multiplex PCR; TCRdb stores in-frame clones only, minus some. The sample has about 300,000 clones, 90% seen once. Sequenced sample: peripheral blood. Every receptor here comes from a woman in her twenties or thirties with COVID-19, enrolled during active disease.

The V call is TRBV3-1 (or the pseudogene TRBV3-2), the J call TRBJ2-1; the D gene is possibly TRBD2 (6 bases). The V and J ends lost 0 bases and 6 bases respectively, with 12 bases between them. CDR3 length: 15 amino acids. The germline V gene has CDR1 LGHDT and CDR2 YNNKEL (reference sequence). CDR3 sequence reads: CASSQEEGYPNEQFF. The CDR3 coding sequence is TGTGCCAGCAGCCAAGAGGAGGGATACCCCAATGAGCAGTTCTTC.

V gene TRBV7-2 combines with J gene TRBJ2-5, with 8 bases lining up with TRBD2. CDR1 SGHTA and CDR2 FQGNSA come from the germline V gene. V trimming: 4 bases; J trimming: 3 bases; junction bases outside the gene matches: 1. CDR3 length equals 13 residues. CDR3 bases: TGTGCCAGCAGCTCCGGGAGGGAAGAGACCCAGTACTTC. Protein sequence: CASSSGREETQYF.

Comment on this clone: A junction boundary mismatches the germline segment, possibly from a read error. The rearrangement joins TRBV5-6 to TRBJ2-7; 8 bases line up with TRBD1. CDR1 is SGHDT and CDR2 is YYEEEE in the germline V gene. The CDR3 has 16 amino acids. The CDR3 reads CASSLVGGQAFGEQYF. The CDR3 DNA is TGTGCCAGCAGTTTGGTAGGGGGACAGGCCTTCGGCGAGCAGTACTTC.

This chain links TRBV13 with TRBJ1-2; TRBD1 agrees at 9 bases. The V and J ends lost 3 bases and 6 bases, in that order; junction bases with no gene match: 8. The CDR3 loop spans 15 amino acids. Per germline, CDR1 PRHDT and CDR2 FYEKMQ (reference sequence). The CDR3 sequence: CASSFTGGPTNGYTF. Written as DNA, the CDR3 is TGTGCCAGCAGCTTTACAGGGGGCCCTACTAATGGCTACACCTTC.